The clone carrying this T cell receptor (beta chain) has a single count. Reverse transcription of roughly 0.5 to 1 ug RNA was carried out with random hexamers. It was immunoSEQ multiplex PCR that amplified TCR beta CDR3 across 54 Vbeta and 13 Jbeta. TCRdb itself ran the immunoSEQ multiplex PCR reads through MiXCR, one entry per CDR3 protein. The repertoire includes roughly 150,000 distinct CDR3 sequences, around 94% of them detected once, and over 0.09% sits in the top ten. V shed 10 bases and J 2 bases; nucleotides not matched to a gene: 9. Per germline, CDR1 MNHNS and CDR2 SASEGT. CDR3 size: 14 residues. CD8+ and CD4+ T cells from blood underwent TCR beta sequencing. The multiple sclerosis controls were treatment-naive patients with relapsing-remitting disease that was stable or active. Both CD4+ and CD8+ T cells were negatively isolated, and TEMRA cells underwent FACS enrichment. This sample is part of a study of CD8 T cells in Susac syndrome.

The clonotype originates from a human donor with multiple sclerosis. The material sequenced was CD4+ T cells from PBMCs. The V call is TRBV6-1, the J call TRBJ2-7; 9 positions agree with TRBD1. The CDR3 is CATQPDRGTYEQYF. The DNA for the CDR3 is TGTGCCACCCAGCCCGACAGGGGGACCTACGAGCAGTACTTC.